This T cell receptor (beta chain) stems from a study of blood T cell repertoires in COVID-19. Whole-study context: COVID-19 samples from acute and convalescent phases originated in the United States, Italy and Spain. Nucleic acid was either cDNA or gDNA, and it came from T cells, B-cell-depleted T cells, or PBMCs.

Per the authors' pipeline: Scientists estimated how many nucleated cells there were by amplifying reference gene primers. Data came from immunoSEQ multiplex PCR; TCRdb stores just in-frame clones and leaves some out. V and J calls and clone size follow that table, whereas D and trimming were derived from the DNA. The table lists approximately 140,000 clones, approximately 90% of them singletons, with approximately 3.7% in the top ten. A single count supports this clone. Germline V lookup: CDR1 SGDLS, CDR2 YYNGEE. The CDR3 is made up of 13 amino acids. Trimming took off 5 bases at V and 6 bases at J, with 14 bases between the two ends. Participants came from 24 US areas, aged roughly 18 to 90 years.

The source of this sequence is a woman aged 40 to 55 who had been exposed to COVID-19. The sample was PBMCs or T cells enriched from blood (not recorded which). The gene calls are TRBV9 and TRBJ1-2; D perhaps matches TRBD1 (5 bases). CDR3 DNA sequence: TGTGCCAGCAGGACACCACTGGGGCATGGCTACACCTTC. Its translation is CASRTPLGHGYTF.